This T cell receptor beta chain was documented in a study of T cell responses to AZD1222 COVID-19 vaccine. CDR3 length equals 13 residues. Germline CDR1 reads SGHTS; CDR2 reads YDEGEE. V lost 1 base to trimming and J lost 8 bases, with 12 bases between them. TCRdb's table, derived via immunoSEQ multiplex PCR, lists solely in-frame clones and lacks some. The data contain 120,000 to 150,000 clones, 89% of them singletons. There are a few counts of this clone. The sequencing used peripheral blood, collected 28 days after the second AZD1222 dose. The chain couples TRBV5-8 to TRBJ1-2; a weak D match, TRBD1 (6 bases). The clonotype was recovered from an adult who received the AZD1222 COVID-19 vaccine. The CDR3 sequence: CASSLRGGPGYTF. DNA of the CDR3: TGTGCCAGCAGCTTGCGAGGGGGGCCCGGCTACACCTTC.